The clone carrying this T cell receptor beta chain was picked up one time. The antigen remains unidentified. The data were obtained in a study of T cell responses to AZD1222 COVID-19 vaccine. Study-wide results and caveats: White British ancestry dominated among donors, who included more females, and clonal diversity was possibly underestimated.

Clones were sequenced by immunoSEQ multiplex PCR, and TCRdb holds only the in-frame ones, with some missing. In the table there are approximately 100,000 clones, approximately 91% of which are singletons. V shed 2 bases, J shed 1 base, and the junction held 8 bases outside the gene matches. This CDR3 comprises 16 residues. Germline loops: CDR1 MGHRA, CDR2 YSYEKL. Here the sequenced sample was peripheral blood, taken on day 0 of MenACWY control vaccination. The chain is built from TRBV4-1 and TRBJ2-7; 7 nucleotides agree with TRBD1. The receptor was isolated from an adult in good health. CDR3 in DNA: TGCGCCAGCAGCCAATGGACAGGAGGTTCTTCCTACGAGCAGTACTTC. Encoded protein: CASSQWTGGSSYEQYF.